Presented here are 16 T cell receptor beta chains from one specimen sequenced in a study of blood T cell repertoires in COVID-19 (dated by TCRdb to the early 2020s). Receptor amplification or capture employed the immunoSEQ multiplex PCR assay. TCRdb obtained this table from immuneACCESS and retained in-frame rearrangements with V and J assigned. These tables miss some clones; where compared with another copy, unresolved V genes account for less than half of the shortfall, and the remainder is unexplained. This sample is represented by about 87,000 clones; less than 80% of them were singletons. About 4.2% of the sample goes to the ten largest clones. The sequenced material came from peripheral blood. All receptors derive from a woman between 45 and 60 years old with acute or convalescent COVID-19.

The genes are TRBV7-2 and TRBJ1-2; a possible D gene is TRBD1 (6 bases). The V end lost 3 bases, the J end lost 6 bases, and 20 bases lay between the germline ends. The CDR3 covers 16 residues. Germline CDR1 reads SGHTA; CDR2 reads FQGNSA. CDR3 DNA sequence: TGTGCCAGCAGCTTGAGTCTTTTTGCAGGGGTAAATGGCTACACCTTC. It yields the protein CASSLSLFAGVNGYTF.

The J gene is TRBJ1-4, the V gene TRBV2, with TRBD1 identical over 8 bases. The J segment lost 7 bases and the V segment lost 6 bases, leaving 7 bases of the junction unmatched. This CDR3 is 14 amino acids long. Germline V gene sequence: CDR1 SNHLY, CDR2 FYNNEI. The CDR3 DNA follows: TGTGCCAGCAGCCTACCAGGACAGGGTGAAAAACTGTTTTTT. Protein: CASSLPGQGEKLFF.

The chain combines TRBV7-9 with TRBJ1-2, with 10 bases fitting TRBD1. This CDR3 is 14 amino acids long. V was pared by 5 bases and J by 10 bases, with 10 bases of the junction left unmatched. CDR1 SEHNR and CDR2 FQNEAQ come from the germline V gene (reference sequence). CDR3 protein: CASSEYGTGDDYTF. CDR3 coding DNA: TGTGCCAGCAGCGAATACGGGACAGGGGACGACTACACCTTC.

This chain joins TRBV6-5 and TRBJ2-1; D is unclear. Looked up from germline, CDR1 is MNHEY and CDR2 is SVGAGI. V lost 7 bases and J 0 bases, leaving 13 bases between the germline ends. This CDR3 has 15 residues. Here the CDR3 reads CASTERLSSYNEQFF. The CDR3 coding sequence is TGTGCCAGCACCGAGCGACTTAGCTCCTACAATGAGCAGTTCTTC.

The chain uses TRBV3-1 (or the pseudogene TRBV3-2) and TRBJ2-7; D may be TRBD1 (5 bases). V was pared by 3 bases and J by 3 bases, with 15 bases between. Germline V lookup: CDR1 LGHDT, CDR2 YNNKEL (reference sequence). This CDR3 has 15 amino acids. The CDR3, as DNA: TGTGCCAGCAGCCATTACAGAGCAGGGCTCTACGAGCAGTACTTC. The encoded protein is CASSHYRAGLYEQYF.

This clone was found a few times. The V gene is TRBV5-5, the J gene TRBJ1-1; D remains ambiguous. The germline V gene has CDR1 SGHKS and CDR2 YYEKEE (reference sequence). The CDR3 spans 13 residues. With 10 bases removed from V and 0 bases from J, the gap between germline ends came to 13 bases. The CDR3 DNA reads TGTGCCTGGAGTAAGGAGATGAACACTGAAGCTTTCTTT. This translates into CAWSKEMNTEAFF.

The J gene is TRBJ1-2, the V gene TRBV28, with a weak D call TRBD1 (6 bases). Germline CDR1 reads MDHEN; CDR2 reads SYDVKM. This CDR3 region has 17 residues. The V end was cut by 8 bases, the J end by 0 bases, with 22 bases between. The chain's CDR3 is CASLSISTGTTNYGYTF. The CDR3 DNA sequence: TGTGCCAGCTTATCCATTTCGACAGGTACTACTAACTATGGCTACACCTTC.

This rearrangement joins TRBV10-1 to TRBJ2-5; D uncertain. CDR1 WNHNN and CDR2 SYGVQD come from the germline V gene (reference sequence). This CDR3 comprises 13 residues. Trimming took off 7 bases at V and 0 bases at J, with 9 bases between the two ends. CDR3 in DNA: TGCGCCAGCACCCAAGCGTACCAAGAGACCCAGTACTTC. As protein: CASTQAYQETQYF.

The chain carries TRBV23-1 and TRBJ1-2, with D unresolved. TRBV23-1 qualifies as an ORF whose function is uncertain. Trimming stripped 2 bases from V and 6 bases from J, with 13 bases between. The CDR3 is made up of 14 amino acids. The CDR3 DNA is TGCGCCAGCAGTCAAGATCTCCCGGCGGATGGCTACACCTTC. It yields the protein CASSQDLPADGYTF.

The chain recombines TRBV7-2 with TRBJ2-7; 13 nucleotides align to TRBD2. Per germline, CDR1 SGHTA and CDR2 FQGNSA. V was clipped by 4 bases and J by 6 bases; unmatched bases: 6. The CDR3 runs to 15 residues. Here the CDR3 DNA reads TGTGCCAGCAGCTCAAGGACTAGCGGGGGTCCCGAGCAGTACTTC. This gives the protein CASSSRTSGGPEQYF. Looking up the rest from reference TRBV7-2 and TRBJ2-7 gives the full variable domain: GAGVSQSPSNKVTEKGKDVELRCDPISGHTALYWYRQSLGQGLEFLIYFQGNSAPDKSGLPSDRFSAERTGGSVSTLTIQRTQQEDSAVYLCASSSRTSGGPEQYFGPGTRLTVT.

Only a few counts were recorded for this clone. The CDR3, as DNA: TGTGCCAGCAGCGGAAAGGGACAGTTAAATGAAAAACTGTTTTTT. Residues: CASSGKGQLNEKLFF. The chain is built from TRBV5-6 and TRBJ1-4, with 7 bases matching TRBD1. Germline V gene lookup returns CDR1 SGHDT and CDR2 YYEEEE. V was clipped by 4 bases and J by 5 bases; unmatched bases: 8. The CDR3 has 15 residues.

V gene TRBV4-3 combines with J gene TRBJ1-1, with D unresolved. V lost 0 bases to trimming and J lost 3 bases, with 8 bases between them. CDR1 and CDR2 (germline): LGHNA, YSLEER. The CDR3 runs 14 residues. The CDR3 nucleotides are TGCGCCAGCAGCCAAGATGGCGGGGACACTGAAGCTTTCTTT. Protein product: CASSQDGGDTEAFF.

This clone has just a few counts. The chain has TRBV9 and TRBJ1-3; D is uncertain. Between the trimmed V and J ends, which lost 4 bases and 7 bases, there was a span of 15 bases. The CDR3 covers 14 residues. Germline-derived CDR1 and CDR2 are SGDLS and YYNGEE. Here the CDR3 DNA reads TGTGCCAGCAGCCCATTGGGAGGAGGGAACACCATATATTTT. This encodes CASSPLGGGNTIYF.

The chain couples TRBV6-5 to TRBJ1-1; D unclear. Germline V lookup: CDR1 MNHEY, CDR2 SVGAGI. The CDR3 spans 14 residues. Between the trimmed V and J ends, which lost 0 bases and 0 bases, there was a span of 5 bases. DNA of the CDR3: TGTGCCAGCAGTTACTCTTCCGTGAACACTGAAGCTTTCTTT. Its protein is CASSYSSVNTEAFF.

The chain links TRBV19 to TRBJ1-2, with D perhaps matching TRBD1 (5 bases). Trimming cost V 7 bases and J 5 bases, with 11 bases left between them. Germline lookup yields CDR1 LNHDA and CDR2 SQIVND (reference sequence). This CDR3 is built from 12 residues. The CDR3 DNA reads TGTGCCAGTACCTTGGGACTTTATGGCTACACCTTC. This sequence encodes CASTLGLYGYTF.

J is TRBJ1-3 and V is TRBV11-2; the D gene is possibly TRBD1 (5 bases). The V and J ends lost 1 base and 1 base respectively, with 8 bases between them. Germline V lookup: CDR1 SGHAT, CDR2 FQNNGV. The CDR3 is 15 amino acids. Here the CDR3 DNA reads TGTGCCAGCAGCTTAGTCGGGGGTTCTGGAAACACCATATATTTT. Translation gives CASSLVGGSGNTIYF. The full variable domain, with the rest looked up from reference TRBV11-2 and TRBJ1-3, is EAGVAQSPRYKIIEKRQSVAFWCNPISGHATLYWYQQILGQGPKLLIQFQNNGVVDDSQLPKDRFSAERLKGVDSTLKIQPAKLEDSAVYLCASSLVGGSGNTIYFGEGSWLTVV.